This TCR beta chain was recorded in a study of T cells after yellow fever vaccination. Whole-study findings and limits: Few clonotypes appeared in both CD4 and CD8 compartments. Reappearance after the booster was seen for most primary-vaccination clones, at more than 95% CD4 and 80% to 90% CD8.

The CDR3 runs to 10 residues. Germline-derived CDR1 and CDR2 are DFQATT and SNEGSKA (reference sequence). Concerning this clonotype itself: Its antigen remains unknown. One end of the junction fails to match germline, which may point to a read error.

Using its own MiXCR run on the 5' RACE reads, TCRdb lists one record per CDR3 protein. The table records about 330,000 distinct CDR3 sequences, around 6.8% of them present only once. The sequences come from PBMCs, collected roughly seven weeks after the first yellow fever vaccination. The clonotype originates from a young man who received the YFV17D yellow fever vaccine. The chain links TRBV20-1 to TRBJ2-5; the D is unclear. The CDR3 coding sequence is TGCAGTGCTCGTAGAGAGTCCCAGTACTTC. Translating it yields CSARRESQYF.